Detailed here is one T cell receptor beta chain. This clone was observed once. Its antigen is still unknown. Base qualities were left out, and no much larger clone turns up one base away. V is shortened by 2 bases, J by 6 bases, and the region joining them spans 12 bases. The CDR3 numbers 13 residues from cysteine through phenylalanine. The only DNA kept is the CDR3, 39 bases in frame from the first base. CDR1 is given as SGHDT and CDR2 as YYEEEE, both from the germline V gene. The sample belongs to a study of EBV T-cell therapy then PD-1 blockade in nasopharyngeal carcinoma (dated by TCRdb to 2020 to 2023). Per the publication, the treatment or condition label means: AdE1-LMPpoly-expanded autologous EBV-specific T-cell therapy followed by anti-PD-1 nivolumab. Genomic DNA was extracted from sorted cells using the Qiagen DNeasy Kit. The immunoSEQ platform was used for deep sequencing of the TCR beta chain. Under the source paper's analysis protocol: Repertoire data analysis was performed with the immunoSEQ Analyzer software. TCRdb stores this immuneACCESS table with in-frame sequences only. Part of the clones is absent; in the studies checked, under half of the shortfall reflects unresolved V genes, and no reason is known for the rest. V, J and clone size derive from that table, while D and trimming were established from the DNA sequence. The sample contains roughly 14,000 clones, around four fifths of them found a single time. The top ten clonotypes cover approximately 30% of the sample.

This sequence was found in a man aged 35-49 years with nasopharyngeal carcinoma. The chain is made from TRBV5-6 and TRBJ2-7, with an unclear D gene assignment. Here the sequenced sample was CD8+ T cells from blood, taken around day 99 from a patient whose treatment included autologous EBV-specific T cells and nivolumab. The DNA sequence is given as TGTGCCAGCAGCTTTGGGGAATTGTCCGAGCAGTACTTC. The encoded protein is CASSFGELSEQYF.